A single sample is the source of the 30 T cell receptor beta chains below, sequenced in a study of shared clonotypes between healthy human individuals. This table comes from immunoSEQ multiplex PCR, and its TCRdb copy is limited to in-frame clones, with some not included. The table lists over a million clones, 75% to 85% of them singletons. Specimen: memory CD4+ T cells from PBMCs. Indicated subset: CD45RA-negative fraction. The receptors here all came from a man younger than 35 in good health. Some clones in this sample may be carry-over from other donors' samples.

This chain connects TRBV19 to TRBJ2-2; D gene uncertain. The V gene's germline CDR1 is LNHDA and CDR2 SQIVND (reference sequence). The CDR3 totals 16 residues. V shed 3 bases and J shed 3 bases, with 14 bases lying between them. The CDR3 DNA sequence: TGTGCCAGTAGTATTGGCTGGGGTAGGGACACCGGGGAGCTGTTTTTT. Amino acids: CASSIGWGRDTGELFF.

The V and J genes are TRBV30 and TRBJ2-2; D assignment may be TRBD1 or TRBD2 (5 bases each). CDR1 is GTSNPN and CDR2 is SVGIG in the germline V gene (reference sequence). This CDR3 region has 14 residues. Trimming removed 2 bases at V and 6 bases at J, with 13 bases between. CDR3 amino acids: CAWSRATGPGELFF. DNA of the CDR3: TGTGCCTGGAGTCGGGCGACGGGACCCGGGGAGCTGTTTTTT.

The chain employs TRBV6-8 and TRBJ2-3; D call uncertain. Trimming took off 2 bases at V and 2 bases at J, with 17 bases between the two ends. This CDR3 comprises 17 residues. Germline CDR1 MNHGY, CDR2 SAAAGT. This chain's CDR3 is CASSYARTFTFTDTQYF. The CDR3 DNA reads TGTGCCAGCAGTTACGCGCGGACCTTCACTTTCACAGATACGCAGTATTTT.

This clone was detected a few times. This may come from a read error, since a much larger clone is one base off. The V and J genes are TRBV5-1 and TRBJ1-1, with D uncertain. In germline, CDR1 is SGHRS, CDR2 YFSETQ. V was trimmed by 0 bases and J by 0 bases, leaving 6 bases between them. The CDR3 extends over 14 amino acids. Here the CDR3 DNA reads TGCGCCAGCAGCTTGGACAGCATGAACACTGAAGCTTTCTTT. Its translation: CASSLDSMNTEAFF. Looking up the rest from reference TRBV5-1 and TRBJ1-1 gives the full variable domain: KAGVTQTPRYLIKTRGQQVTLSCSPISGHRSVSWYQQTPGQGLQFLFEYFSETQRNKGNFPGRFSGRQFSNSRSEMNVSTLELGDSALYLCASSLDSMNTEAFFGQGTRLTVV.

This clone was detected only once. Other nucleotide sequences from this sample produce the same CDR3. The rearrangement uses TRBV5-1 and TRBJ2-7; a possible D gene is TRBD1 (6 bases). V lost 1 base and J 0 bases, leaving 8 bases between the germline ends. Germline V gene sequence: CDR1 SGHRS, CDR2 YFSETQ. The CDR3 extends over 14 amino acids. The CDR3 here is CASSLSGDSYEQYF. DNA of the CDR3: TGCGCCAGCAGCTTGTCAGGGGACTCCTACGAGCAGTACTTC.

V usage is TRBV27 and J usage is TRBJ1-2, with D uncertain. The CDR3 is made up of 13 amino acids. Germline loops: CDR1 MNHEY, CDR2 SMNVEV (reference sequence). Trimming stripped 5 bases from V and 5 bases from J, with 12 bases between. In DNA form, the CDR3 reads TGTGCCAGCAGTCACCCGGGTTTTTATGGCTACACCTTC. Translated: CASSHPGFYGYTF.

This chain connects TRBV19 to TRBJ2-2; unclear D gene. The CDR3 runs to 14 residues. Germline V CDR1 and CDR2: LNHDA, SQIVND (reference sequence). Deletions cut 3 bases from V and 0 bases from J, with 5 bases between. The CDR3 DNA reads TGTGCCAGTAGTATCAATGCGAACACCGGGGAGCTGTTTTTT. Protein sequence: CASSINANTGELFF.

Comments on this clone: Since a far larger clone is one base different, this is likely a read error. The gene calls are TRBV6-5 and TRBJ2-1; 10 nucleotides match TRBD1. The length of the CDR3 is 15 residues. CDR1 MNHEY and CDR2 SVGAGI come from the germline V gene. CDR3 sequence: CAGRTGQGPYNEQFF. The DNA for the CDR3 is TGTGCCGGCAGGACGGGACAGGGGCCCTACAATGAGCAGTTCTTC.

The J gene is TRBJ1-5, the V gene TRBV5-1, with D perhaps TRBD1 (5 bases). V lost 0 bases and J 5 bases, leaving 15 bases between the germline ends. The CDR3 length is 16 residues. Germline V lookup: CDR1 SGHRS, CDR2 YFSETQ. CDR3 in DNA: TGCGCCAGCAGCTTGGGTGGTTCGGGGGGTTATCAGCCCCAGCATTTT. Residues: CASSLGGSGGYQPQHF.

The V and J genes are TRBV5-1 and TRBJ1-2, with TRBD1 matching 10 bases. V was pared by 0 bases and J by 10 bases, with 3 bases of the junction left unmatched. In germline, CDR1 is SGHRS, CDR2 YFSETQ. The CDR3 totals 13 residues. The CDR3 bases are TGCGCCAGCAGCTTGGAGGGACAGGGGAACTACACCTTC. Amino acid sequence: CASSLEGQGNYTF.

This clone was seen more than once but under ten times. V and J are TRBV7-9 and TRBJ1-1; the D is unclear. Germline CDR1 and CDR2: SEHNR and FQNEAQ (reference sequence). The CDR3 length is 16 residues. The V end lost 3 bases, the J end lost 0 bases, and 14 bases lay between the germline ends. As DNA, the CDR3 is TGTGCCAGCAGCTTTTGGAGTTTTCGAATGAACACTGAAGCTTTCTTT. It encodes CASSFWSFRMNTEAFF.

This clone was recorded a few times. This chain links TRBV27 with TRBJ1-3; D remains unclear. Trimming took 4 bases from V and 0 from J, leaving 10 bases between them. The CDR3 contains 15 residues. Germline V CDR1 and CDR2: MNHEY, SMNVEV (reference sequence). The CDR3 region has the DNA TGTGCCAGCAGTTGGTCGACGGTCTCTGGAAACACCATATATTTT. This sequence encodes CASSWSTVSGNTIYF.

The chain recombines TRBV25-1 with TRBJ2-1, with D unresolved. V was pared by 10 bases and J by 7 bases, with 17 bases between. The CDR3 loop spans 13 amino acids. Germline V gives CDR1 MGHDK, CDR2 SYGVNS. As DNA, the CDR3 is TGTGCCAATAGACTGCCCCTAGGGAATGAGCAGTTCTTC. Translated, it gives CANRLPLGNEQFF.

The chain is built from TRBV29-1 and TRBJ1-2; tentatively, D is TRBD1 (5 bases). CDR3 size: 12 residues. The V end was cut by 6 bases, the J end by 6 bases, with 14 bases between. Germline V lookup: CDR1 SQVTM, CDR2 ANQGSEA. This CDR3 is CSVLHRTHGYTF. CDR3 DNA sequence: TGCAGCGTCCTCCACAGGACGCATGGCTACACCTTC.

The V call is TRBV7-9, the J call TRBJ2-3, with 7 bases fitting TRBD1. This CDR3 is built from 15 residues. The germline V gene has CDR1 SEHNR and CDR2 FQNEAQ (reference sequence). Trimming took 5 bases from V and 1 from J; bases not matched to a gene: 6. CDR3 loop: CASSTTGYGTDTQYF. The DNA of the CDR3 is TGTGCCAGCAGCACGACAGGGTATGGCACAGATACGCAGTATTTT.

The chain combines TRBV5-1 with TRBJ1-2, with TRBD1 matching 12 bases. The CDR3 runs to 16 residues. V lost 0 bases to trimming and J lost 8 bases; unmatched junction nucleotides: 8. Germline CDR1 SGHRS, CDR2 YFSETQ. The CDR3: CASSLGPGQGATGYTF. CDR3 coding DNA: TGCGCCAGCAGCTTGGGACCGGGACAGGGGGCGACAGGCTACACCTTC.

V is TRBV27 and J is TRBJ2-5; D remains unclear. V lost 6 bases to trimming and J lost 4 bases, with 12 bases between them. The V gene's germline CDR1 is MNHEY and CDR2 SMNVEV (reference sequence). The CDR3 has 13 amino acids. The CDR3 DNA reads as TGTGCCAGCAGGAGGTCCGGGTCAGAGACCCAGTACTTC. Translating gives CASRRSGSETQYF.

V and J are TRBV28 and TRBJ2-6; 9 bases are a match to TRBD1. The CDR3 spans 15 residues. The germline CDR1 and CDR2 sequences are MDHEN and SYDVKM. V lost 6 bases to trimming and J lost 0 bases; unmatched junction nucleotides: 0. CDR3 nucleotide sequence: TGTGCCAGCAGACAGGGGGCCTCTGGGGCCAACGTCCTGACTTTC. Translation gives CASRQGASGANVLTF.

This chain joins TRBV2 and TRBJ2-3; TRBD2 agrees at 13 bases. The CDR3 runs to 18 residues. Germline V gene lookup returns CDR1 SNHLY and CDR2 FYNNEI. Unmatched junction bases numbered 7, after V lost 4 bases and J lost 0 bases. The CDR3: CASSAGLAGDTSTDTQYF. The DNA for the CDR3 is TGTGCCAGCAGTGCCGGACTAGCGGGAGATACTAGCACAGATACGCAGTATTTT.

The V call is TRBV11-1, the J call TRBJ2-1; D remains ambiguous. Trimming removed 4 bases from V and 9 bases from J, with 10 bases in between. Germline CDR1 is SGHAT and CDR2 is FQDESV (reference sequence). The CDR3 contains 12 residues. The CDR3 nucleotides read TGTGCCAGCAGCTCTTTAGCCGGTGAGCAGTTCTTC. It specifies CASSSLAGEQFF.

The CDR3 sequence is CASSRQTNEKLFF. DNA for the CDR3: TGTGCCAGTAGTCGCCAGACTAATGAAAAACTGTTTTTT. The chain has TRBV19 and TRBJ1-4; D gene uncertain. The V and J ends lost 5 bases and 2 bases respectively, with 6 bases between them. Germline V gives CDR1 LNHDA, CDR2 SQIVND (reference sequence). The CDR3 length is 13 residues.

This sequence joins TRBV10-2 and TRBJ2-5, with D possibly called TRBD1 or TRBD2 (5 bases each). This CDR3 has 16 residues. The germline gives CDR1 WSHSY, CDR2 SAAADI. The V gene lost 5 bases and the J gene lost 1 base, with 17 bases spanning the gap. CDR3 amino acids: CASSWDPTPPQETQYF. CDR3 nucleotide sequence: TGCGCCAGCAGTTGGGACCCTACCCCCCCCCAAGAGACCCAGTACTTC.

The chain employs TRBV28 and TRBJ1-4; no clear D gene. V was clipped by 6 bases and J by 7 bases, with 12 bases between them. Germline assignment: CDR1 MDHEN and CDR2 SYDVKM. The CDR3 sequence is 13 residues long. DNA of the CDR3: TGTGCCAGCAGAGCCCCAGGAACTGAAAAACTGTTTTTT. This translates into CASRAPGTEKLFF.

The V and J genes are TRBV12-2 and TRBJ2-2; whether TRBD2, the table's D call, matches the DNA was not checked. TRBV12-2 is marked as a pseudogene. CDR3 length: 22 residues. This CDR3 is CASRLAHFGLAGLPRDTGELFF. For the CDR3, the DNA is TGTGCAAGTCGCTTAGCCCATTTTGGTCTAGCGGGACTCCCTCGTGACACCGGGGAGCTGTTTTTT.

This chain's CDR3 is CAIAQGRTTGELFF. The CDR3 DNA is TGTGCCATAGCACAGGGACGGACCACCGGGGAGCTGTTTTTT. The chain recombines TRBV10-3 with TRBJ2-2; weak D call: TRBD1 (6 bases). The CDR3 has 14 residues. CDR1 and CDR2 (germline): ENHRY, SYGVKD. The V end was cut by 9 bases, the J end by 4 bases, with 15 bases between.

The CDR3 DNA sequence: TGCGCCAGCAGCCAAGCCACAGGGGGACCCTACGAGCAGTACTTC. Encoded protein: CASSQATGGPYEQYF. The chain joins TRBV4-3 to TRBJ2-7, with 8 bases identical to TRBD1. V dropped 1 base and J dropped 2; count of bases not matched to a gene: 4. This CDR3 has 15 residues. CDR1 is LGHNA, CDR2 YSLEER, per germline.

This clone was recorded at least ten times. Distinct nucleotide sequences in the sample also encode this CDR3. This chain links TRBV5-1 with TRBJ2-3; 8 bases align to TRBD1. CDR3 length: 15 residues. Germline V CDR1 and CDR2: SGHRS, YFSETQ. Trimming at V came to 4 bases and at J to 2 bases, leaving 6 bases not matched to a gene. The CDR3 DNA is TGCGCCAGCAGCCCGATACAGGGGGACACAGATACGCAGTATTTT. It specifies CASSPIQGDTDTQYF.

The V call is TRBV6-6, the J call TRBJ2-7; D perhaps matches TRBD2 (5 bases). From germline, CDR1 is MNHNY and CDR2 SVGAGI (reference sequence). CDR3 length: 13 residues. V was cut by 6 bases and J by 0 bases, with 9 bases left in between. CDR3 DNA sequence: TGTGCCAGCAGGCCGGGATTCTCCTACGAGCAGTACTTC. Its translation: CASRPGFSYEQYF.

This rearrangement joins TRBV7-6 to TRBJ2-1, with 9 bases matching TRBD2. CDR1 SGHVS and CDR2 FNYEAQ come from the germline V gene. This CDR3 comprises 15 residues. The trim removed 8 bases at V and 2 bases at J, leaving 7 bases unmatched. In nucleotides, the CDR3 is TGTGCCAGCGGCACTTTAGCGGGAGCCTACAATGAGCAGTTCTTC. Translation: CASGTLAGAYNEQFF.

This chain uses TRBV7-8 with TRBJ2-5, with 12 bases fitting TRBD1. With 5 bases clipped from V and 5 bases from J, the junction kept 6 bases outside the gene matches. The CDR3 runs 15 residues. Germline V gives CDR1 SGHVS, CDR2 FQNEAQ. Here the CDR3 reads CASSGGQGAGETQYF. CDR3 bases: TGTGCCAGCAGCGGGGGACAGGGGGCGGGTGAGACCCAGTACTTC.